The clone carrying this T cell receptor beta chain showed up many times. Its antigen remains unidentified. This specimen comes from a study of blood T cells in healthy people across ages. The study, taken as a whole, reports: Across samples, TCR beta diversity tracked strongly with naive T cell percentage. With age, beta diversity per million T cells declined roughly linearly, significantly by approximately 40. Greater diversity and more naive CD4+ cells were seen in long-lived donors than in aged donors. Any changes in expanded clonotypes were possibly confounded, as donor CMV status remained unknown.

A second PCR of about 7 to 12 cycles used a sample-barcoded 5' primer and a J-beta primer mix. TCRdb reprocessed the 5' RACE reads via MiXCR and lists one record per CDR3 protein. The sample contains 450,000 to 700,000 distinct CDR3 sequences, 25% to 30% of which appear only once. The receptor's source is an older woman in good health. The material sequenced was blood.

The CDR3 DNA is TGCAGTGTGGGGACTAGCACAGATACGCAGTATTTT. Translation: CSVGTSTDTQYF. V usage is TRBV29-1 and J usage is TRBJ2-3; tentative D call: TRBD2 (6 bases). Germline V gene lookup returns CDR1 SQVTM and CDR2 ANQGSEA. The CDR3 covers 12 residues.